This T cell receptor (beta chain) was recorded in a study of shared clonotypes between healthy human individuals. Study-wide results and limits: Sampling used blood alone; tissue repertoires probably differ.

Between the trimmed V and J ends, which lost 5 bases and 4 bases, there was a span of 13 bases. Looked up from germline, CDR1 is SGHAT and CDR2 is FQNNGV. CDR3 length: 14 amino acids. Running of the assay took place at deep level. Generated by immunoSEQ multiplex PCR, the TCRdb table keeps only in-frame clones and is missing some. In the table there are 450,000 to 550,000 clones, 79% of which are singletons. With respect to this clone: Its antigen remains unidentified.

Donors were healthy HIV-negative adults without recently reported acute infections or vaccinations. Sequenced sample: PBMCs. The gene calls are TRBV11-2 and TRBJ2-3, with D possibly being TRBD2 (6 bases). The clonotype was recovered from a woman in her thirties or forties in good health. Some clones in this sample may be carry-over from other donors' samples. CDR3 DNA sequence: TGTGCCAGCAGCCCGGAGAGACTAGCAGATACGCAGTATTTT. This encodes CASSPERLADTQYF.